These 19 T cell receptor beta chains came from one sample sequenced in a study of type 1 regulatory T cells. No antigen has been identified for these receptors. TCRdb redid the calling of the reads with MiXCR, one entry per CDR3 protein. The table includes 60,000 to 80,000 distinct CDR3 sequences, 50% to 70% detected once. Sequencing used cultured T cells, either the whole culture or a sorted T cell fraction (not recorded which). Subset specified: Tr1-enriched cell product generated in vitro against host alloantigens. The receptors come from a human donor in good health.

V and J are TRBV5-1 and TRBJ2-3; possible D gene TRBD1, 6 bases. Trimming took 4 bases from V and 4 from J, leaving 13 bases between them. CDR1 is SGHRS, CDR2 YFSETQ, per germline. CDR3 size: 14 residues. CDR3 region: CASSQQGVADTQYF. CDR3 nucleotides: TGCGCCAGCAGCCAACAGGGTGTGGCAGATACGCAGTATTTT.

J is TRBJ1-5 and V is TRBV20-1; no definite D call. V lost 0 bases, J lost 5 bases, and 17 bases lay in between. Germline V lookup: CDR1 DFQATT, CDR2 SNEGSKA (reference sequence). This CDR3 region has 16 residues. The CDR3 bases are TGCAGTGCTAGAGATCGGACTTCGAGCCCTTATCAGCCCCAGCATTTT. As protein: CSARDRTSSPYQPQHF.

With regard to this clonotype: The CDR3 carries no conserved terminal phenylalanine or tryptophan, so it likely arises from a read error. The V gene is TRBV7-3, the J gene TRBJ2-3; 7 bases are a match to TRBD2. CDR1 and CDR2 (germline): SGHTA, FQGTGA. CDR3 size: 15 residues. The V and J ends lost 2 bases and 5 bases, in that order; junction bases with no gene match: 7. The CDR3 here is CASSLWAGVGDTQYL. As DNA, the CDR3 is TGTGCCAGCAGCTTATGGGCGGGAGTCGGAGATACGCAGTATCTT.

This clonotype has just one count. V is TRBV20-1 and J is TRBJ1-1; D is perhaps TRBD1 (6 bases). Germline V gives CDR1 DFQATT, CDR2 SNEGSKA (reference sequence). The CDR3 consists of 14 residues. The V gene lost 3 bases and the J gene lost 0 bases, with 11 bases spanning the gap. CDR3 in amino acids: CSASTGSLNTEAFF. As DNA, the CDR3 is TGCAGTGCTAGTACAGGGAGCTTGAACACTGAAGCTTTCTTT.

A note on this clonotype: A read error may account for a junction end that differs from germline. The rearrangement joins TRBV5-4 to TRBJ2-1; tentative D call: TRBD1 (6 bases). Per germline, CDR1 SGHNT and CDR2 YYREEE (reference sequence). The CDR3 totals 15 residues. As DNA, the CDR3 is TGTGCCAGCGGCTTGGGGCAGGGGATTTACAATGAGCAGTTCTTC. This encodes CASGLGQGIYNEQFF.

V gene TRBV20-1 combines with J gene TRBJ2-1; 7 nucleotides align to TRBD2. The CDR3 is 16 amino acids. With 3 bases clipped from V and 4 bases from J, the junction kept 12 bases outside the gene matches. CDR1 and CDR2 (germline): DFQATT, SNEGSKA (reference sequence). The CDR3 spells CSASKGAGDQYNEQFF. CDR3 DNA: TGCAGTGCTAGTAAAGGCGCGGGGGACCAATACAATGAGCAGTTCTTC.

The gene calls are TRBV20-1 and TRBJ1-1; unclear D gene. The germline gives CDR1 DFQATT, CDR2 SNEGSKA (reference sequence). Trimming took 3 bases from V and 4 from J, leaving 15 bases between them. This CDR3 is 14 amino acids long. This chain's CDR3 is CSASARRVTTEAFF. The CDR3 region has the DNA TGCAGTGCTAGTGCGAGGAGGGTTACCACTGAAGCTTTCTTT.

This clonotype was seen a few times. This chain links TRBV29-1 with TRBJ2-7; 7 nucleotides align to TRBD2. This CDR3 spans 13 amino acids. Germline V lookup: CDR1 SQVTM, CDR2 ANQGSEA. Trimming took 7 bases from V and 6 from J; bases not matched to a gene: 12. CDR3 DNA: TGCAGCGGTGTAAGCAGCGGGACCCTCGAGCAGTACTTC. Translation gives CSGVSSGTLEQYF.

CDR3 sequence reads: CASSSTGTVIYGYTF. In nucleotides, the CDR3 is TGTGCCAGCAGCTCGACCGGGACAGTGATCTATGGCTACACCTTC. The V call is TRBV7-4, the J call TRBJ1-2, with TRBD1 matching over 7 bases. Trimming cost V 4 bases and J 4 bases; bases outside gene matches: 9. The CDR3 extends over 15 amino acids. Germline V gene data show CDR1 as SGHVT and CDR2 as SQSDAQ.

The chain joins TRBV18 to TRBJ1-1, with 8 nucleotides matching TRBD1. Germline-derived CDR1 and CDR2 are KGHSH and LQKENI. This CDR3 is 17 amino acids long. Trimming cost V 2 bases and J 0 bases; bases outside gene matches: 8. CDR3 residues: CASSPKTGEVMNTEAFF. The CDR3 DNA reads TGTGCCAGCTCACCAAAGACAGGGGAGGTGATGAACACTGAAGCTTTCTTT.

V and J are TRBV4-3 and TRBJ2-1; D is perhaps TRBD2 (6 bases). With 0 bases removed from V and 4 bases from J, the gap between germline ends came to 10 bases. This CDR3 spans 15 amino acids. Germline values: CDR1 LGHNA, CDR2 YSLEER. CDR3 coding DNA: TGCGCCAGCAGCCAAGAGCCGCGGGGTTACAATGAGCAGTTCTTC. This translates into CASSQEPRGYNEQFF.

V gene TRBV5-4 combines with J gene TRBJ2-2, with a possible D match to TRBD2 (5 bases). The germline V gene has CDR1 SGHNT and CDR2 YYREEE (reference sequence). The CDR3 totals 16 residues. V was trimmed by 2 bases and J by 6 bases, leaving 17 bases between them. CDR3 residues: CASSFSGGRMAGELFF. CDR3 bases: TGTGCCAGCAGCTTCTCAGGTGGGAGAATGGCCGGGGAGCTGTTTTTT.

This clonotype was found once. This chain links TRBV15 with TRBJ2-1; D possibly corresponds to TRBD1 (6 bases). V shed 5 bases and J shed 8 bases, with 19 bases lying between them. The V gene's germline CDR1 is LNHNV and CDR2 YYDKDF (reference sequence). The CDR3 extends over 15 amino acids. In nucleotides, the CDR3 is TGTGCCACCAGCGGGGCGGACAGATTACAGGATGAGCAGTTCTTC. It codes for CATSGADRLQDEQFF. The complete variable domain, with remaining parts taken from reference TRBV15 and TRBJ2-1, reads DAMVIQNPRYQVTQFGKPVTLSCSQTLNHNVMYWYQQKSSQAPKLLFHYYDKDFNNEADTPDNFQSRRPNTSFCFLDIRSPGLGDTAMYLCATSGADRLQDEQFFGPGTRLTVL.

The rearrangement uses TRBV7-2 and TRBJ2-3; 9 positions match TRBD1. This CDR3 is 18 amino acids long. V dropped 6 bases and J dropped 7; count of bases not matched to a gene: 20. CDR1 is SGHTA, CDR2 FQGNSA, per germline. This CDR3 reads CASRPTGGGNPLAHTQYF. The CDR3 nucleotides read TGTGCCAGCAGACCTACAGGGGGCGGGAACCCTCTCGCGCATACGCAGTATTTT.

This chain uses TRBV6-5 with TRBJ1-4; 8 nucleotides line up with TRBD1. V gave up 6 bases and J gave up 10 bases; unmatched junction bases: 16. The CDR3 extends over 16 amino acids. The germline gives CDR1 MNHEY, CDR2 SVGAGI. The CDR3 coding sequence is TGTGCCAGCAGGCTTAGCAAGACAGGGGTAGGGGGAAAACTGTTTTTT. Protein product: CASRLSKTGVGGKLFF.

This clonotype has only a few counts. This chain connects TRBV12-3 or TRBV12-4 to TRBJ1-4; 9 positions match TRBD1. This CDR3 has 15 residues. V lost 2 bases to trimming and J lost 8 bases; unmatched junction nucleotides: 6. CDR3 bases: TGTGCCAGCAGTTTAAGACAGGGGGAAGGGGAAAAACTGTTTTTT. It is translated as CASSLRQGEGEKLFF.

This rearrangement joins TRBV20-1 to TRBJ1-2, with no clear D. The CDR3 contains 14 residues. Germline V gene sequence: CDR1 DFQATT, CDR2 SNEGSKA (reference sequence). The V gene lost 5 bases and the J gene lost 5 bases, with 18 bases spanning the gap. The CDR3 is CSAQAGLGSYGYTF. The CDR3 DNA reads as TGCAGTGCTCAGGCCGGATTAGGTTCTTATGGCTACACCTTC.

The rearrangement joins TRBV12-3 or TRBV12-4 to TRBJ2-3, with 9 bases aligning to TRBD2. This CDR3 is built from 16 residues. Germline trimming cut 2 bases from V and 2 bases from J; bases unmatched to any gene: 5. The CDR3 is CASSLPSGRPTDTQYF. In DNA form, the CDR3 reads TGTGCCAGCAGTTTACCCAGCGGGAGGCCCACAGATACGCAGTATTTT.

The V gene is TRBV5-6, the J gene TRBJ2-1; 10 nucleotides align to TRBD1. The germline V gene encodes CDR1 SGHDT and CDR2 YYEEEE. The junction had 8 bases not matched to a gene; V was cut back by 4 bases and J by 7 bases. CDR3 length equals 15 residues. The CDR3 DNA is TGTGCCAGCAGCCCCCCGGGACAGGGGTGGAATGAGCAGTTCTTC. This codes for CASSPPGQGWNEQFF.